These T cell receptor beta chains were read from a single sample in a study of blood T cell repertoires in COVID-19. Measured with immunoSEQ multiplex PCR; TCRdb has only the in-frame clones, and not every one. The sample records about 260,000 clones, 85% being singletons. Input material: peripheral blood. The receptors stem from a human donor in a cohort sampled during active COVID-19. Each CDR3 is given with its conserved first and last residue. Each record gives: V gene, J gene, D gene, clone size, CDR3 protein, CDR3 DNA. The D gene is left open where the match is weak. The size of a clone is reported for some rows only, either as once, few or many, or as a class for expanded clones.

>TRBV19|TRBJ2-1|.|.
CASTSFNEQFF
TGTGCCAGTACCTCGTTTAATGAGCAGTTCTTC
>TRBV5-6|TRBJ2-5|.|.
CASSLEQGETQYF
TGTGCCAGCAGCTTGGAACAGGGAGAGACCCAGTACTTC
>TRBV27|TRBJ2-7|TRBD2|.
CASSQTSGIYEQYF
TGTGCCAGCAGTCAAACTAGCGGGATCTACGAGCAGTACTTC
>TRBV18|TRBJ2-2|.|once
CASSMRTNTGELFF
TGTGCCAGCTCAATGCGGACTAACACCGGGGAGCTGTTTTTT
>TRBV18|TRBJ2-7|TRBD1|.
CASSPGQQLYEQYF
TGTGCCAGCTCACCGGGACAGCAGCTCTACGAGCAGTACTTC
>TRBV2|TRBJ2-2|.|few
CASSRERDTGELFF
TGTGCCAGCAGTCGAGAACGGGACACCGGGGAGCTGTTTTTT
>TRBV19|TRBJ2-2|TRBD1|.
CASSIDRVTGELFF
TGTGCCAGTAGTATCGACAGGGTAACCGGGGAGCTGTTTTTT
>TRBV6-4|TRBJ1-5|TRBD1|.
CASSDGGTGGTGQPQHF
TGTGCCAGCAGTGACGGGGGGACAGGGGGCACCGGACAGCCCCAGCATTTT
>TRBV18|TRBJ1-2|.|.
CASSTEYGYTF
TGTGCCAGCTCTACAGAGTATGGCTACACCTTC
>TRBV14|TRBJ2-5|TRBD2|.
CASSQGRAGGPRETQYF
TGTGCCAGCAGCCAAGGAAGGGCGGGAGGGCCGCGAGAGACCCAGTACTTC
>TRBV7-2|TRBJ2-7|TRBD1|.
CASSNSGTGPYEQYF
TGTGCCAGCAGCAATTCGGGGACAGGGCCATACGAGCAGTACTTC
>TRBV4-3|TRBJ2-1|TRBD2|.
CASSPLATGGRPYNEQFF
TGCGCCAGCAGCCCGTTGGCCACCGGGGGGAGGCCCTACAATGAGCAGTTCTTC
>TRBV9|TRBJ2-3|TRBD2|.
CASSVAGGSYTDTQYF
TGTGCCAGCAGCGTAGCGGGGGGTTCCTACACAGATACGCAGTATTTT
>TRBV2|TRBJ1-3|.|.
CAIQGFIGNTIYF
TGTGCCATACAGGGTTTTATTGGAAACACCATATATTTT
>TRBV6-5|TRBJ1-3|.|.
CASSYKSSGNTIYF
TGTGCCAGCAGTTACAAGAGCTCTGGAAACACCATATATTTT
>TRBV9|TRBJ1-1|.|once
CASSVGSYGEAFF
TGTGCCAGCAGCGTAGGGTCATACGGTGAAGCTTTCTTT